These 12 T cell receptor beta chains share one sample of origin, sequenced in a study of T cell repertoires in cytomegalovirus infection. The antigens for these receptors are not known. One entry per CDR3 protein results from TCRdb running MiXCR on the reads. The repertoire has some 900,000 distinct CDR3 sequences, roughly 33% of them found once; the top ten carry over 10%. The starting material was cultured CD8+ T cells from PBMCs, obtained from culture after CMV antigen stimulation. The receptors were gathered from a human donor in good health (CMV status not recorded). Some clones in this sample may be carry-over from other donors' samples.

In this sample, this clonotype turned up a few times. This chain links TRBV19 with TRBJ1-2; unclear D gene. This CDR3 spans 14 amino acids. CDR1 and CDR2 (germline): LNHDA, SQIVND (reference sequence). Trimming left V 6 bases short and J 4 bases short, with 15 bases between. The CDR3, as DNA: TGTGCCAGTAGCTCCTATGGACCGAGCTATGGCTACACCTTC. Amino acid sequence: CASSSYGPSYGYTF.

This chain connects TRBV12-5 to TRBJ2-1; D remains unclear. The length of the CDR3 is 15 residues. Looked up from germline, CDR1 is LGHNT and CDR2 is FRNRAP. Trimming pared 3 bases from V and 5 bases from J, leaving 14 bases between. CDR3 sequence (DNA): TGTGCTAGTGGTTTAATAACTGGCGAAAACAATGAGCAGTTCTTC. It is translated as CASGLITGENNEQFF.

The rearrangement joins TRBV7-6 to TRBJ1-5, with 8 bases fitting TRBD1. Germline lookup yields CDR1 SGHVS and CDR2 FNYEAQ. This CDR3 comprises 16 residues. The V segment lost 5 bases and the J segment 1 base; nucleotides outside the gene matches: 7. The CDR3 reads CASSPGDRISNQPQHF. The CDR3 coding sequence is TGTGCCAGCAGCCCGGGGGACAGGATAAGCAATCAGCCCCAGCATTTT. Together with reference TRBV7-6 and TRBJ1-5, the CDR3 gives the full variable domain: GAGVSQSPRYKVTKRGQDVALRCDPISGHVSLYWYRQALGQGPEFLTYFNYEAQQDKSGLPNDRFSAERPEGSISTLTIQRTEQRDSAMYRCASSPGDRISNQPQHFGDGTRLSIL.

At least ten counts were recorded for this clonotype. The chain carries TRBV7-8 and TRBJ2-5, with D possibly being TRBD1 (5 bases). Trimming took off 5 bases at V and 2 bases at J, with 15 bases between the two ends. The CDR3 has 15 amino acids. In germline, CDR1 is SGHVS, CDR2 FQNEAQ. The CDR3, as DNA: TGTGCCAGCAGCCCCTCAGGGAACTTACAAGAGACCCAGTACTTC. Amino acids: CASSPSGNLQETQYF. Drawing the rest from reference TRBV7-8 and TRBJ2-5, the complete variable domain is GAGVSQSPRYKVAKRGQDVALRCDPISGHVSLFWYQQALGQGPEFLTYFQNEAQLDKSGLPSDRFFAERPEGSVSTLKIQRTQQEDSAVYLCASSPSGNLQETQYFGPGTRLLVL.

This clonotype was recorded a few times. This sequence joins TRBV12-3 or TRBV12-4 and TRBJ1-6, with D perhaps TRBD1 (6 bases). The germline V and J ends were trimmed by 3 bases and 0 bases, with 12 bases remaining between them. The length of the CDR3 is 17 residues. CDR3 in DNA: TGTGCCAGCAGTTTTCCTTTAGGGGGCTCCTATAATTCACCCCTCCACTTT. Its translation is CASSFPLGGSYNSPLHF.

The gene calls are TRBV15 and TRBJ2-7, with TRBD1 as a possible D gene (6 bases). Germline V gives CDR1 LNHNV, CDR2 YYDKDF (reference sequence). CDR3 length: 14 amino acids. V was clipped by 1 base and J by 2 bases, with 9 bases between them. In DNA form, the CDR3 reads TGTGCCACCAGCAGAGGGACAGCCACCTACGAGCAGTACTTC. Protein product: CATSRGTATYEQYF.

This clonotype was observed once. The chain is built from TRBV25-1 and TRBJ1-2, with D possibly matching TRBD1 (5 bases). This CDR3 region has 13 residues. Trimming took off 4 bases at V and 4 bases at J, with 10 bases between the two ends. Germline values: CDR1 MGHDK, CDR2 SYGVNS. CDR3 DNA sequence: TGTGCCAGCAGTGTTGGGACCGTCTATGGCTACACCTTC. Its protein product is CASSVGTVYGYTF.

V gene TRBV4-1 combines with J gene TRBJ1-2, with no clear D. Germline CDR1 is MGHRA and CDR2 is YSYEKL. Trimming cost V 0 bases and J 7 bases, with 24 bases left between them. The CDR3 runs to 18 residues. The CDR3 sequence is CASSQDLLAGEWYSGYTF. The CDR3 coding sequence is TGCGCCAGCAGCCAAGATCTCCTAGCAGGCGAATGGTATAGTGGCTACACCTTC.

This clonotype was counted a few times. The V gene is TRBV12-5, the J gene TRBJ1-2; weak D call: TRBD1 (5 bases). Germline-derived CDR1 and CDR2 are LGHNT and FRNRAP. The CDR3 runs 15 residues. Trimming cost V 0 bases and J 2 bases, with 10 bases left between them. For the CDR3, the DNA is TGTGCTAGTGGTTTGGTCCTGGCAGGGAACTATGGCTACACCTTC. It is translated as CASGLVLAGNYGYTF.

The chain couples TRBV9 to TRBJ1-2; D perhaps matches TRBD1 (6 bases). This CDR3 is 17 amino acids long. CDR1 SGDLS and CDR2 YYNGEE come from the germline V gene. V lost 0 bases to trimming and J lost 4 bases, with 19 bases between them. The CDR3 nucleotides are TGTGCCAGCAGCGTAGGAGAGGGGGAAGGGGACCCCTATGGCTACACCTTC. It specifies CASSVGEGEGDPYGYTF.

J is TRBJ2-7 and V is TRBV6-1; D gene uncertain. Deletions cut 1 base from V and 1 base from J, with 11 bases between. Per germline, CDR1 MNHNS and CDR2 SASEGT. This CDR3 is built from 15 residues. The CDR3 DNA sequence: TGTGCCAGCAGTGAAGTGACACAGTCGTCCTACGAGCAGTACGTC. Protein sequence: CASSEVTQSSYEQYV.

This rearrangement joins TRBV7-8 to TRBJ2-5; D might be TRBD2 (5 bases). Trimming stripped 7 bases from V and 5 bases from J, with 14 bases between. Germline lookup yields CDR1 SGHVS and CDR2 FQNEAQ. There are 13 residues in the CDR3. CDR3 in DNA: TGTGCCAGCACCGCCGGGGTGCTGGAGACCCAGTACTTC. Translating gives CASTAGVLETQYF.